The 23 T cell receptor beta chains given below trace back to one sample, sequenced in a study of blood T cells in healthy people across ages. Through a sample-barcoded 5' primer and a J-beta primer mix, a second PCR was run for roughly 6 to 11 cycles. TCRdb analysed the 5' RACE reads with MiXCR anew, one entry per CDR3 protein. The sample lists some 710,000 distinct CDR3 sequences, approximately 22% occurring once. The sample taken for sequencing was blood. The receptors shown here come from a man in his 70s in good health.

This clonotype came up a few times. This rearrangement joins TRBV20-1 to TRBJ1-3; D gene uncertain. Deletions cut 1 base from V and 4 bases from J, with 8 bases between. Germline V lookup: CDR1 DFQATT, CDR2 SNEGSKA (reference sequence). The CDR3 contains 13 residues. The CDR3 loop reads CSARGERGNTIYF. The CDR3 DNA follows: TGCAGTGCTAGAGGGGAAAGGGGAAACACCATATATTTT.

This clonotype has just a few counts. The rearrangement uses TRBV3-1 and TRBJ1-2; perhaps TRBD1 as D (5 bases). Germline CDR1 reads LGHDT; CDR2 reads YNNKEL (reference sequence). The CDR3 contains 14 residues. Between the trimmed V and J ends, which lost 1 base and 6 bases, there was a span of 12 bases. In nucleotides, the CDR3 is TGTGCCAGCAGCCAAGCAGGGAGGGATAATGGCTACACCTTC. Encoded protein: CASSQAGRDNGYTF. The whole variable domain, filled in from reference TRBV3-1 and TRBJ1-2, reads DTAVSQTPKYLVTQMGNDKSIKCEQNLGHDTMYWYKQDSKKFLKIMFSYNNKELIINETVPNRFSPKSPDKAHLNLHINSLELGDSAVYFCASSQAGRDNGYTFGSGTRLTVV.

As DNA, the CDR3 is TGCAGCGGCCGGGCCCAGTACCTTGAGCAGTTCTTC. Protein sequence: CSGRAQYLEQFF. The gene calls are TRBV29-1 and TRBJ2-1; D gene unclear. The germline V gene encodes CDR1 SQVTM and CDR2 ANQGSEA. The length of the CDR3 is 12 residues. V lost 7 bases and J lost 9, with 16 bases in between.

The chain joins TRBV7-6 to TRBJ1-1; D possibly corresponds to TRBD1 (6 bases). The CDR3 sequence is 15 residues long. The V and J ends lost 3 bases and 0 bases respectively, with 11 bases between them. CDR1 SGHVS and CDR2 FNYEAQ come from the germline V gene. CDR3 DNA sequence: TGTGCCAGCAGCTTTGTCGGGACACTGAACACTGAAGCTTTCTTT. Its protein product is CASSFVGTLNTEAFF.

The chain employs TRBV9 and TRBJ2-5, with 7 bases aligning to TRBD2. This CDR3 has 16 residues. Germline lookup yields CDR1 SGDLS and CDR2 YYNGEE. V was pared by 2 bases and J by 2 bases, with 9 bases of the junction left unmatched. CDR3 nucleotides: TGTGCCAGCAGCGTCCTCGGCGGGACTACTCAAGAGACCCAGTACTTC. It encodes CASSVLGGTTQETQYF.

Ten or more counts support this clonotype. One end of the junction fails to match germline, which may point to a read error. The CDR3 nucleotides are TGTGCCAGCAGCTTAGGGACAGGGGGCTACGAGCAGTACTTC. This gives the protein CASSLGTGGYEQYF. The V and J genes are TRBV12-3 or TRBV12-4 and TRBJ2-7; the match to TRBD1 covers 11 bases. The CDR3 covers 14 residues.

This clonotype was picked up a small number of times. The chain has TRBV12-3 or TRBV12-4 and TRBJ2-1, with D possibly matching TRBD1 (6 bases). The J call may be incorrect, as the DNA end agrees better with TRBJ2-7. CDR3 length equals 15 residues. CDR3 DNA sequence: TGTGCCAGCAGTTTAACAGGGAAGAGCTCCTACGAGCAGTACTTC. It encodes CASSLTGKSSYEQYF.

This clonotype was seen a few times. The chain couples TRBV20-1 to TRBJ2-3, with TRBD1 matching 7 bases. After removal of 0 bases from V and 2 bases from J, the junction contained 8 bases not matched to a gene. Germline assignment: CDR1 DFQATT and CDR2 SNEGSKA (reference sequence). The CDR3 covers 16 residues. CDR3 residues: CSARDLDRSLTDTQYF. The CDR3 DNA sequence: TGCAGTGCTAGAGACCTGGACAGGTCACTCACAGATACGCAGTATTTT.

This clonotype was recorded a few times. The rearrangement joins TRBV7-9 to TRBJ2-3; 8 bases fit TRBD1. The CDR3 has 17 residues. The V gene's germline CDR1 is SEHNR and CDR2 FQNEAQ (reference sequence). Trimming removed 6 bases from V and 1 base from J; junction bases left unmatched: 12. CDR3 nucleotide sequence: TGTGCCAGCAGGCGTTGGCGCGCGGGACAGGGCACAGATACGCAGTATTTT. Its protein product is CASRRWRAGQGTDTQYF. The whole variable domain, filled in from reference TRBV7-9 and TRBJ2-3, reads DTGVSQNPRHKITKRGQNVTFRCDPISEHNRLYWYRQTLGQGPEFLTYFQNEAQLEKSRLLSDRFSAERPKGSFSTLEIQRTEQGDSAMYLCASRRWRAGQGTDTQYFGPGTRLTVL.

This chain uses TRBV7-9 with TRBJ2-3; weak D call: TRBD2 (6 bases). Trimming cost V 5 bases and J 0 bases, with 15 bases left between them. CDR1 and CDR2 from the germline V gene are SEHNR and FQNEAQ (reference sequence). The CDR3 loop spans 16 amino acids. CDR3 in amino acids: CASSRRGGTSTDTQYF. The CDR3 DNA reads TGTGCCAGCAGCAGGAGGGGCGGTACTAGCACAGATACGCAGTATTTT.

This chain joins TRBV4-1 and TRBJ1-5, with TRBD1 as a possible D gene (5 bases). CDR3 length: 17 residues. Looked up from germline, CDR1 is MGHRA and CDR2 is YSYEKL. V dropped 0 bases and J dropped 4 bases, with 16 bases sitting between them. The CDR3 DNA sequence: TGCGCCAGCAGCCAAGATCCCGGCGACAGAACTAATCAGCCCCAGCATTTT. It specifies CASSQDPGDRTNQPQHF.

The chain couples TRBV11-3 to TRBJ1-2; no reliable D call. Germline CDR1 SGHNT, CDR2 YENEEA. V was trimmed by 0 bases and J by 9 bases, leaving 14 bases between them. The length of the CDR3 is 14 residues. The CDR3 DNA is TGTGCCAGCAGCTTAGACACGGGATCGGATCGCTACACCTTC. It specifies CASSLDTGSDRYTF.

In this sample, this clonotype turned up a few times. This chain uses TRBV5-5 with TRBJ2-5, with unresolved D. The CDR3 is 14 residues long. V lost 3 bases and J 5 bases, leaving 14 bases between the germline ends. From germline, CDR1 is SGHKS and CDR2 YYEKEE (reference sequence). The CDR3 DNA reads as TGTGCCAGCAGCTCGGCTTCGGGTGTCGAGACCCAGTACTTC. Protein: CASSSASGVETQYF.

This clonotype was counted many times. The chain has TRBV20-1 and TRBJ2-4; 7 nucleotides line up with TRBD2. J lost 2 bases, V lost 5 bases, and 9 bases had no gene match. The CDR3 is made up of 15 amino acids. Germline V gives CDR1 DFQATT, CDR2 SNEGSKA (reference sequence). The DNA of the CDR3 is TGCAGTGCTTACCTTTCGGGAGGAACCAAAAACATTCAGTACTTC. Encoded protein: CSAYLSGGTKNIQYF.

The chain links TRBV9 to TRBJ2-3, with unresolved D. Germline V gene data show CDR1 as SGDLS and CDR2 as YYNGEE. V was pared by 0 bases and J by 1 base, with 9 bases between. There are 15 residues in the CDR3. In DNA, the CDR3 is TGTGCCAGCAGCGTAGGGGCGAGAGGCACAGATACGCAGTATTTT. This encodes CASSVGARGTDTQYF.

This chain joins TRBV10-3 and TRBJ1-2; TRBD1 matches at 8 bases. This CDR3 has 14 residues. The germline V gene has CDR1 ENHRY and CDR2 SYGVKD. J lost 8 bases, V lost 6 bases, and 11 bases had no gene match. DNA of the CDR3: TGTGCCATCAGACCCGACAGGACAGGGAACGGCTACACCTTC. Translation: CAIRPDRTGNGYTF.

The chain is built from TRBV6-2 or TRBV6-3 and TRBJ2-7; maybe TRBD1 (6 bases). Germline V lookup: CDR1 MNHEY, CDR2 SVGEGT. V gave up 5 bases and J gave up 4 bases, with 9 bases separating them. The CDR3 sequence is 12 residues long. CDR3 in amino acids: CASSTDRYEQYV. The CDR3 nucleotides are TGTGCCAGCAGTACCGACAGGTACGAGCAGTACGTC.

The V and J genes are TRBV29-1 and TRBJ2-1; possibly TRBD2 for D (6 bases). The germline gives CDR1 SQVTM, CDR2 ANQGSEA. V was pared by 7 bases and J by 0 bases, with 10 bases between. CDR3 length: 13 amino acids. Here the CDR3 DNA reads TGCAGCGGGGACGGGGGCTCCTACAATGAGCAGTTCTTC. This codes for CSGDGGSYNEQFF.

This chain links TRBV20-1 with TRBJ2-7; D might be TRBD2 (6 bases). Per germline, CDR1 DFQATT and CDR2 SNEGSKA (reference sequence). V lost 6 bases to trimming and J lost 4 bases, with 13 bases between them. This CDR3 spans 12 amino acids. Here the CDR3 reads CSAAGPFYEQYF. As DNA, the CDR3 is TGCAGTGCGGCGGGACCTTTTTACGAGCAGTACTTC.

J is TRBJ2-5 and V is TRBV4-3; D gene unclear. The CDR3 is 13 residues long. The germline V gene has CDR1 LGHNA and CDR2 YSLEER. V was shortened by 0 bases and J by 5 bases, with 7 bases between the two germline ends. Here the CDR3 reads CASSQEHSETQYF. The CDR3 DNA sequence: TGCGCCAGCAGCCAAGAGCATTCCGAGACCCAGTACTTC.

This clonotype came up a few times. The chain employs TRBV20-1 and TRBJ2-3; 8 nucleotides align to TRBD2. Germline CDR1 DFQATT, CDR2 SNEGSKA (reference sequence). V lost 0 bases to trimming and J lost 4 bases; unmatched junction nucleotides: 6. The CDR3 has 15 residues. CDR3 amino acids: CSAREFGTRPDTQYF. The DNA of the CDR3 is TGCAGTGCTAGAGAGTTTGGGACTAGGCCAGATACGCAGTATTTT.

This clonotype came up once. The chain employs TRBV7-2 and TRBJ2-5, with 10 bases lining up with TRBD2. TRBJ2-1 explains the end of the DNA better; the J call may be wrong. CDR1 and CDR2 from the germline V gene are SGHTA and FQGNSA. The CDR3 consists of 17 residues. The CDR3 region has the DNA TGTGCCAGCAGCTTAGCGCGTCTAGCGGGAGTCATCAATGAGCAGTTCTTC. It encodes CASSLARLAGVINEQFF.

In DNA form, the CDR3 reads TGTGCCAGCAGTTACGGGTTGGCCTACGAGCAGTACGTC. The encoded protein is CASSYGLAYEQYV. The rearrangement links TRBV6-5 to TRBJ2-1; D remains ambiguous. The last part of the DNA fits TRBJ2-7 better; the J call may be wrong. This CDR3 has 13 residues. Germline V gene sequence: CDR1 MNHEY, CDR2 SVGAGI.